This is a list of T cell receptor beta chains from one sample in a study of T-cell reconstitution after alpha-beta-depleted transplantation in children. Each CDR3 protein gets one entry after TCRdb re-called the PCR reads with MiXCR. This sample has around 800,000 distinct CDR3 sequences, with under 20% found just once. The sequences come from PBMCs, mostly from graft donor cells, collected 360 days after TCRalphabeta/CD19-depleted stem cell transplant. These receptors were collected from a male patient younger than 18 who had a stem cell transplant for acute lymphoblastic leukemia, so the T cells may come from the graft donor. Both conserved end residues are part of each CDR3. D genes are given only for firm matches. The listing skips clone size in some rows; elsewhere it reads once, few, many or a size class.

V gene	D gene	clone size	J gene	CDR3 length	CDR3 DNA	CDR3 protein
TRBV4-1	TRBD1	few	TRBJ2-7	17	TGCGCCAGCAGCCAAGATAACGGGGCAGGGGGAGTACGCGAGCAGTACTTC	CASSQDNGAGGVREQYF
TRBV3-1	-	-	TRBJ2-6	18	TGTGCCAGCAGTTACAGGAGAGTACTAGCTACTGGGGCCAACGTCCTGACTTTC	CASSYRRVLATGANVLTF
TRBV10-1	TRBD2	-	TRBJ2-7	16	TGCGCCAGCAGTGATTTCGCAACTAGCGGTTCCTACGAGCAGTACTTC	CASSDFATSGSYEQYF
TRBV7-6	-	many	TRBJ2-3	14	TGTGCCAGCAGCTTAGAATCCCGAGGGAATACGCAGTATTTT	CASSLESRGNTQYF
TRBV12-3/TRBV12-4	-	-	TRBJ1-4	19	TGTGCCAGCCGCCTCCTAGTACGAGGCCTCCAGGTCGTACGGGAAAAACTGTTTTTT	CASRLLVRGLQVVREKLFF
TRBV4-1	-	-	TRBJ2-4	14	TGCGCCAGCCGACGGGCGGGAGCCAAAAACATTCAGTACTTC	CASRRAGAKNIQYF
TRBV7-9	-	many	TRBJ1-1	14	TGTGCCAGCAGCCCCGGGGCGATGAACACTGAAGCTTTCTTT	CASSPGAMNTEAFF
TRBV7-9	-	-	TRBJ2-3	13	TGTGCCAGCAGTGAAGTAAGCACAGATACGCAGTATTTT	CASSEVSTDTQYF
TRBV12-3/TRBV12-4	-	many	TRBJ1-1	14	TGTGCCAGCAGACCCAGGGATTTGAACACTGAAGCTTTCTTT	CASRPRDLNTEAFF
TRBV20-1	-	-	TRBJ2-5	13	TGCAGTGCTAGAGTTGGTAGTCGTAGGTCCCAGTACTTC	CSARVGSRRSQYF
TRBV5-1	TRBD2	many	TRBJ2-5	14	TGCGCCAGCAGCTTCCTAGCGGGCCAAGAGACCCAGTACTTC	CASSFLAGQETQYF
TRBV5-1	-	many	TRBJ2-3	13	TGCGCCAGCAGCTTGGACCTTGGGGATACGCAGTATTTT	CASSLDLGDTQYF
TRBV5-1	-	many	TRBJ2-2	14	TGCGCCAGCAGCTCGGAGCCAAACACCGGGGAGCTGTTTTTT	CASSSEPNTGELFF
TRBV29-1	TRBD2	-	TRBJ2-7	13	TGCAGCGTTACCCCCGGGACTACCTACGAGCAGTACTTC	CSVTPGTTYEQYF
TRBV27	-	-	TRBJ1-2	12	TGTGCCAGCAGGGGGGGTTACTATGGCTACACCTTC	CASRGGYYGYTF
TRBV20-1	-	few	TRBJ2-1	16	TGCAGTGCTAGAGATGGGAGTGGGACAAACTACAATGAGCAGTTCTTC	CSARDGSGTNYNEQFF
TRBV7-2	-	few	TRBJ2-7	15	TGTGCCAGCAGCTTAGTCGGTTCGGTTGGGTACGAGCAGTACTTC	CASSLVGSVGYEQYF
TRBV25-1	-	few	TRBJ2-1	13	TGTGCCAGCAGTAACCTACAGGGTAATGAGCAGTTCTTC	CASSNLQGNEQFF
TRBV20-1	-	few	TRBJ1-5	14	TGCAGTGCCCTATTTGGGGGAAGCAATCAGCCCCAGCATTTT	CSALFGGSNQPQHF
TRBV5-6	-	few	TRBJ1-2	13	TGTGCCAGCAGCTTGGTATTGGGGACAGGCTACACCTTC	CASSLVLGTGYTF
TRBV9	TRBD1	many	TRBJ2-7	14	TGCGCCAGCAGCGTCCGGGACAGAGACTACGAGCAGTACTTC	CASSVRDRDYEQYF
TRBV10-3	-	few	TRBJ1-2	16	TGTGCCATCAGTCCCGCCCCGGGTAGGAGTAACTATGGCTACACCTTC	CAISPAPGRSNYGYTF
TRBV6-1	TRBD2	few	TRBJ2-2	19	TGTGCCAGCAGCGGGACTAGCGGGAGTTTGGGACCGCTGGCCGGGGAGCTGTTTTTT	CASSGTSGSLGPLAGELFF
TRBV5-1	TRBD2	few	TRBJ2-1	18	TGCGCCAGCAGCTTGCCGCTAGCGGGCTTGAGCTCCTACAATGAGCAGTTCTTC	CASSLPLAGLSSYNEQFF
TRBV12-3/TRBV12-4	TRBD1	many	TRBJ1-1	14	TGTGCCAGCAGTCCACGACAGGGGAGAACTGAAGCTTTCTTT	CASSPRQGRTEAFF
TRBV4-2	-	-	TRBJ2-1	20	TGTGCCAGCAGCCTCCCCGCCCGTGCTTGGGGGAGACCTCTTGGGGATGAGCAGTTCTTC	CASSLPARAWGRPLGDEQFF
TRBV27	-	few	TRBJ2-3	15	TGTGCCAGCAGTCCCGGTGGATTTCTCACAGATACGCAGTATTTT	CASSPGGFLTDTQYF
TRBV5-1	-	many	TRBJ2-5	17	TGCGCCAGCGGGAGGAGTTCGTGGGAAGGATTGGGGGAGACCCAGTACTTC	CASGRSSWEGLGETQYF
TRBV7-6	TRBD2	-	TRBJ2-1	17	TGTGCCAGCAGCTTAGGCTTGGGACTAGCGGGGTCCAATGAGCAGTTCTTC	CASSLGLGLAGSNEQFF
TRBV9	TRBD1	-	TRBJ1-5	15	TGTGCCAGCAGCTTCGGGACAGGGAGGGGGCAGCCCCAGCATTTT	CASSFGTGRGQPQHF
TRBV4-1	TRBD2	few	TRBJ2-1	17	TGCGCCAGCAGCCTCGGGTGGACTAGCGGGATCAGGAATGAGCAGTTCTTC	CASSLGWTSGIRNEQFF
TRBV20-1	-	few	TRBJ2-7	13	TGCAGTGCTAGAGATCCCTCTCATTACGAGCAGTACTTC	CSARDPSHYEQYF
TRBV20-1	TRBD1	-	TRBJ1-4	15	TGCAGTGCTAGACAGGGGGCGCGGACTAATGAAAAACTGTTTTTT	CSARQGARTNEKLFF
TRBV7-9	-	few	TRBJ2-1	15	TGTGCCAGCAGCCTTGGGCGGCTGACGTACAATGAGCAGTTCTTC	CASSLGRLTYNEQFF
TRBV30	-	-	TRBJ2-5	14	TGTGCCTGGAGTGTAAGTCTTCTTCAAGAGGCCCAGTACTTC	CAWSVSLLQEAQYF
TRBV5-1	-	many	TRBJ2-5	14	TGCGCCAGCAGTTTGTCCGGGAGTGAAGAGACCCAGTACTTC	CASSLSGSEETQYF
TRBV2	-	few	TRBJ2-1	14	TGTGCCAGCAGACTCGGGACACTCGTCAATGAGCAGTTCTTC	CASRLGTLVNEQFF
TRBV12-3/TRBV12-4	-	many	TRBJ1-3	15	TGTGCCAGCAGCTCAATCTCAGGGTCTGGAAACACCATATATTTT	CASSSISGSGNTIYF
TRBV7-9	-	many	TRBJ2-7	14	TGTGCCAGCAGCAACTCGCCGGGGACGCTCGAGCAGTACTTC	CASSNSPGTLEQYF
TRBV6-2/TRBV6-3	-	few	TRBJ1-1	18	TGTGCCAGCAGCCCTACGGGGGGGAATTGGGATTTTAACACTGAAGCTTTCTTT	CASSPTGGNWDFNTEAFF
TRBV29-1	-	few	TRBJ1-2	14	TGCAGCGTTCAGAACTCGGGACGGGAATATGGCTACACCTTC	CSVQNSGREYGYTF
TRBV15	-	many	TRBJ2-3	10	TGTGCCACCAGCCTGGATACGCAGTATTTT	CATSLDTQYF
TRBV6-5	-	few	TRBJ1-4	16	TGTGCCAGCAGTTACGGCCTTTCGCGCAGGGCTGAAAAACTGTTTTTT	CASSYGLSRRAEKLFF
TRBV6-2/TRBV6-3	TRBD2	-	TRBJ2-1	15	TGTGCCAGCAAAATAGCGGGAGGGGCCTACAATGAGCAGTTCTTC	CASKIAGGAYNEQFF
TRBV5-1	-	once	TRBJ2-1	14	TGCGCCAGCAGCCTAGGGGGGGCCGGGAGACGCCAGTTCTTC	CASSLGGAGRRQFF
TRBV3-1	-	few	TRBJ2-1	14	TGTGCCAGCAGCCAATACGAGGGGGGCAATGAGCAGTTCTTC	CASSQYEGGNEQFF
TRBV10-3	-	few	TRBJ1-2	13	TGTGCCATCAGTGATGGGGGTTACTATGGCTACACCTTC	CAISDGGYYGYTF
TRBV4-1	-	-	TRBJ2-2	16	TGCGCCAGCAGCCAAGCACAGACCTTGAACACCGGGGAGCTGTTTTTT	CASSQAQTLNTGELFF
TRBV29-1	TRBD2	few	TRBJ2-4	13	TGCAGCGTCAACGGGAGGGCCGGAGACATTCAGTACTTC	CSVNGRAGDIQYF
TRBV5-5	-	-	TRBJ2-5	14	TGTGCCAGCAGCTCGGGCAGCGTACAAGAGACCCAGTACTTC	CASSSGSVQETQYF
TRBV5-1	-	-	TRBJ2-3	15	TGCGCCAGCAGCTTGAAGGCAGGAGGCACAGATACGCAGTATTTT	CASSLKAGGTDTQYF
TRBV12-3/TRBV12-4	-	few	TRBJ2-7	17	TGTGCCAGCAGTTTAGTTTTTGAGGGGTCCATCCCCTACGAGCAGTACTTC	CASSLVFEGSIPYEQYF